Listed below are T cell receptor beta chains from one sample, sequenced in a study of shared clonotypes between healthy human individuals. TCRdb's copy holds only in-frame clones and misses some; the assay was immunoSEQ multiplex PCR. The sample includes about 2.1 million clones, 85% to 95% of them seen just once. The sequencing input was naive CD8+ T cells from PBMCs. These receptors were obtained from a young man in good health. Some clones in this sample may be carry-over from other donors' samples. Each CDR3 is given with its conserved first and last residue. D genes are given only for firm matches. Rows give clone size only sometimes, using once, few, many, or a class for an expanded clone.

- | TRBJ2-1 | TRBV7-2 | - | TGTGCCAGCAGCCAAGGGCGGGTTCCCCCCTACAATGAGCAGTTCTTC | CASSQGRVPPYNEQFF
- | TRBJ1-1 | TRBV27 | - | TGTGCCAGCAGTCCCGGGACCACTGAAGCTTTCTTT | CASSPGTTEAFF
- | TRBJ2-2 | TRBV18 | - | TGTGCCAGCTCACCTCCTTCCGGTTCCACCGGGGAGCTGTTTTTT | CASSPPSGSTGELFF
- | TRBJ1-1 | TRBV27 | - | TGTGCCAGCAGTCCCGGCCCAACAGGTTTCGAAGCTTTCTTT | CASSPGPTGFEAFF
- | TRBJ2-3 | TRBV5-1 | - | TGCGCCAGCCGACTAGACCTCCGCACAGATACGCAGTATTTT | CASRLDLRTDTQYF
TRBD1 | TRBJ1-1 | TRBV7-9 | - | TGTGCCAGCAGCAACGGCAGGGGGCTTGGCACTGAAGCTTTCTTT | CASSNGRGLGTEAFF
- | TRBJ2-3 | TRBV7-9 | few | TGTGCCAGCAGCTACCGGGACCCCCGCACAGATACGCAGTATTTT | CASSYRDPRTDTQYF
- | TRBJ1-5 | TRBV5-1 | - | TGCGCCAGCAGCTTGGCCGGAGTAAGCAATCAGCCCCAGCATTTT | CASSLAGVSNQPQHF
- | TRBJ2-1 | TRBV7-9 | - | TGTGCCAGCAGCATAGCCCCGGAGCAGTTCTTC | CASSIAPEQFF
TRBD2 | TRBJ2-2 | TRBV12-5 | - | TGTGCTAGTGGCGTAGGGGGCCTAGCGGGAGGGGACACCGGGGAGCTGTTTTTT | CASGVGGLAGGDTGELFF
TRBD1 | TRBJ2-7 | TRBV10-3 | - | TGTGCCATCAGTCAATGGACAGGGAGCTCCTACGAGCAGTACTTC | CAISQWTGSSYEQYF
- | TRBJ2-1 | TRBV10-1 | - | TGCGCCAGCAGTGAGATCGGGCGTAGCTCCTACAATGAGCAGTTCTTC | CASSEIGRSSYNEQFF
TRBD2 | TRBJ2-7 | TRBV2 | - | TGTGCCAGCAGTGCTCTAGCGGGAGGATCCTACGAGCAGTACTTC | CASSALAGGSYEQYF
- | TRBJ2-7 | TRBV7-6 | once | TGTGCCAGCAGCTTAGCGTTGGCGGGCACCGCCTACGAGCAGTACTTC | CASSLALAGTAYEQYF
TRBD1 | TRBJ1-1 | TRBV6-5 | once | TGTGCCAGCAGTTACGCGCGGACAGGGGCCACTGAAGCTTTCTTT | CASSYARTGATEAFF
- | TRBJ2-1 | TRBV10-2 | - | TGCGCCAGCAGTGAGGCCCCGACCGGGCAGTTCTTC | CASSEAPTGQFF
- | TRBJ2-2 | TRBV4-3 | - | TGCGCCAGCAGCCCTAGCTGGAGTGATCTCTTGGCCGGGGAGCTGTTTTTT | CASSPSWSDLLAGELFF
- | TRBJ1-4 | TRBV10-1 | - | TGCGCCAGCATTGAGCGGACAGCTAAACCTTTCGTGGAAAAACTGTTTTTT | CASIERTAKPFVEKLFF
TRBD1 | TRBJ1-2 | TRBV27 | - | TGTGCCAGCAGTCCTGTAGGGGGCGGACGTGGCTACACCTTC | CASSPVGGGRGYTF
- | TRBJ2-7 | TRBV29-1 | once | TGCAGCGTTGAAGCGGGGTTCGGGAGCGAGCAGTACTTC | CSVEAGFGSEQYF
TRBD1 | TRBJ2-1 | TRBV27 | - | TGTGCCAGCAGTACGACAGGGGCCTACAATGAGCAGTTCTTC | CASSTTGAYNEQFF
TRBD2 | TRBJ2-2 | TRBV9 | - | TGTGCCAGCAGCTTAAGCGGGAGGGCGGCCGGGGAGCTGTTTTTT | CASSLSGRAAGELFF
TRBD2 | TRBJ2-2 | TRBV7-8 | - | TGTGCCAGCAGCTACCTAGCGGGAGAAATCCCGAGCACCGGGGAGCTGTTTTTT | CASSYLAGEIPSTGELFF
- | TRBJ2-1 | TRBV6-5 | - | TGTGCCACCTCACCGAGACTTAGGGTAGACAATGAGCAGTTCTTC | CATSPRLRVDNEQFF
- | TRBJ1-2 | TRBV5-4 | - | TGTGCCAGCAGCTCGGGGTCCTATGGCTACACCTTC | CASSSGSYGYTF
- | TRBJ1-1 | TRBV27 | few | TGTGCCAGCACCTCCCGATCCCTGAACACTGAAGCTTTCTTT | CASTSRSLNTEAFF
- | TRBJ1-6 | TRBV6-1 | - | TGTGCCACGTGGGGGGGCCACCCTTCACCCCTCCACTTT | CATWGGHPSPLHF
- | TRBJ2-1 | TRBV19 | once | TGTGCCAGTAGTATGGGGGTGGGGACTCATAAATTCTTC | CASSMGVGTHKFF
- | TRBJ1-2 | TRBV16 | - | TGTGCCAGCACCGCGGTGGGTGGAGGCTATGGCTACACCTTC | CASTAVGGGYGYTF
- | TRBJ1-4 | TRBV11-2 | - | TGTGCCAGCAGCGCCAGTTCTGAAAAACTGTTTTTT | CASSASSEKLFF
- | TRBJ1-5 | TRBV7-3 | - | TGTGCCAGCAGCTTAGACGGGGGCGAAAATCAGCCCCAGCATTTT | CASSLDGGENQPQHF
- | TRBJ1-6 | TRBV30 | - | TGTGCCTGGAGTGTAATAGAGTACAGGGAGCGATCACCCCTCCACTTT | CAWSVIEYRERSPLHF
- | TRBJ1-2 | TRBV13 | - | TGTGCCAGCAGCCCAGCGGATGGCTACACCTTC | CASSPADGYTF
- | TRBJ1-6 | TRBV4-1 | - | TGCGCCAGCCACCTGGCAAGGACGGATAATTCACCCCTCCACTTT | CASHLARTDNSPLHF
- | TRBJ2-1 | TRBV9 | - | TGTGCCAGCAGCGTAGAGTCTAGGGGGGGCGATGAGCAGTTCTTC | CASSVESRGGDEQFF
TRBD2 | TRBJ2-7 | TRBV11-2 | - | TGTGCCAGCAGCTTAGGGGTAGCGGGAGTATCTCACGAGCAGTACTTC | CASSLGVAGVSHEQYF
- | TRBJ1-1 | TRBV11-2 | - | TGTGCCAGCAGCTTAGTGGGTGGGAACACTGAAGCTTTCTTT | CASSLVGGNTEAFF
TRBD2 | TRBJ2-7 | TRBV5-5 | - | TGTGCCAGCAGCTTACAGCGGGGGTCCTACGAGCAGTACTTC | CASSLQRGSYEQYF
- | TRBJ2-7 | TRBV27 | - | TGTGCCAGCAGTTTTATCGTCACCCCCTACGAGCAGTACTTC | CASSFIVTPYEQYF
TRBD2 | TRBJ2-1 | TRBV5-1 | - | TGCGCCAGCAGCTTGGTACTAGCGGGAGGAGATGAGCAGTTCTTC | CASSLVLAGGDEQFF
- | TRBJ1-4 | TRBV7-8 | - | TGTGCCAGCAGCTTGACAGAGCCCTCTGAAAAACTGTTTTTT | CASSLTEPSEKLFF
- | TRBJ2-1 | TRBV29-1 | once | TGCAGCGTCCAACTTACAGGGTACCCCTACAATGAGCAGTTCTTC | CSVQLTGYPYNEQFF
- | TRBJ2-7 | TRBV27 | few | TGTGCCAGCAGTTTGGGGCGGACCGCCTACGAGCAGTACTTC | CASSLGRTAYEQYF
TRBD1 | TRBJ1-5 | TRBV28 | - | TGTGCCAGCAGTTTGGGACAGGGCTATCAGCCCCAGCATTTT | CASSLGQGYQPQHF